This T cell receptor beta chain was documented in a study of T cells after yellow fever vaccination. This clonotype appeared a few times. Germline V gene data show CDR1 as SQVTM and CDR2 as ANQGSEA. The CDR3 is 14 residues long. The V and J ends lost 4 bases and 3 bases respectively, with 12 bases between them. A single record per CDR3 protein comes from TCRdb applying MiXCR to the 5' RACE reads. The sample lists under 550,000 distinct CDR3 sequences, about a fifth occurring once. V is TRBV29-1 and J is TRBJ1-4, with D perhaps TRBD1 (5 bases). The sample consisted of PBMCs, taken around 3 weeks after the first yellow fever vaccination. The source of this sequence is a man between 18 and 29 years old who received the YFV17D yellow fever vaccine. The CDR3 protein is CSVASGRANEKLFF. CDR3 in DNA: TGCAGCGTTGCCTCGGGACGGGCTAATGAAAAACTGTTTTTT.